This T cell receptor (beta chain) originates from a study of T cells after yellow fever vaccination. The V end was cut by 6 bases, the J end by 11 bases, with 18 bases between. Germline values: CDR1 SGHKS, CDR2 YYEKEE (reference sequence). The CDR3 has 12 amino acids. As concerns this clonotype: Its antigen remains unknown.

Study-wide points: Across the CD4 and CD8 compartments, a small share of clonotypes was present in both. Reappearing after the booster were most of the clones from primary vaccination (almost 97% CD4, 75% to 90% CD8).

They built TCR cDNA with 5'RACE template switching, a step that put in a universal primer site and UMIs. MiXCR, applied by TCRdb to the 5' RACE reads, yields one record per CDR3 protein. This sample carries 550,000 to 750,000 distinct CDR3 sequences, roughly 13% of them seen once, and the ten largest clones take over 12%. Sequenced here: PBMCs, sampled on the day of the yellow fever booster vaccination. The sequence derives from a man younger than 45 who received the YFV17D yellow fever vaccine. The rearrangement uses TRBV5-5 and TRBJ2-7; no clear D. CDR3 region: CASTPEGAIEYF. DNA for the CDR3: TGTGCCAGCACGCCGGAAGGAGCCATCGAGTACTTC.